Following are 9 T cell receptor beta chains from one sample sequenced in a study of cytomegalovirus exposure and HLA in healthy donors. It was with 60 Vbeta and 13 Jbeta primers that the PCR ran. The assay was immunoSEQ multiplex PCR, and TCRdb's table has in-frame clones only and misses some. The profile shows 110,000 or so clones, around 73% of them singletons. Sequencing was carried out using PBMCs. These receptors all come from a man between 40 and 49 years old in good health and CMV-seronegative.

The J gene is TRBJ2-5, the V gene TRBV7-9; 8 bases agree with TRBD1. CDR1 and CDR2 (germline): SEHNR, FQNEAQ (reference sequence). The CDR3 has 14 residues. V lost 4 bases and J lost 5; bases outside the gene matches: 6. CDR3 in amino acids: CASSSRRQGETQYF. CDR3 nucleotides: TGTGCCAGCAGCTCCCGGCGACAGGGGGAGACCCAGTACTTC.

The chain is built from TRBV15 and TRBJ2-7; weak D call: TRBD1 (6 bases). The CDR3 is 15 amino acids. V lost 0 bases, J lost 3 bases, and 12 bases lay in between. Germline CDR1 and CDR2: LNHNV and YYDKDF (reference sequence). The CDR3 is CATSREPGQFYEQYF. In DNA, the CDR3 is TGTGCCACCAGCAGAGAACCGGGACAATTCTACGAGCAGTACTTC. Full variable domain (remainder filled in from reference TRBV15 and TRBJ2-7): DAMVIQNPRYQVTQFGKPVTLSCSQTLNHNVMYWYQQKSSQAPKLLFHYYDKDFNNEADTPDNFQSRRPNTSFCFLDIRSPGLGDTAMYLCATSREPGQFYEQYFGPGTRLTVT.

Turning to this clone: The same CDR3 is also encoded by other DNA sequences in this sample. This chain joins TRBV5-1 and TRBJ1-5; 9 bases agree with TRBD1. V lost 4 bases and J lost 1; bases outside the gene matches: 3. The germline gives CDR1 SGHRS, CDR2 YFSETQ. This CDR3 comprises 15 residues. CDR3 amino acids: CASSPTGGSNQPQHF. CDR3 coding DNA: TGCGCCAGCAGCCCCACAGGGGGCAGCAATCAGCCCCAGCATTTT.

This clone was counted between two and nine times. The V gene is TRBV14, the J gene TRBJ2-7; 8 nucleotides match TRBD1. There are 15 residues in the CDR3. CDR1 and CDR2 (germline): SGHDN, FVKESK. The ends lost 4 bases at V and 4 bases at J; junction bases unmatched: 9. CDR3 sequence reads: CASSPLGQGDYEQYF. DNA of the CDR3: TGTGCCAGCAGCCCACTCGGACAGGGAGATTACGAGCAGTACTTC. Full variable domain (outside the CDR3, taken from reference TRBV14 and TRBJ2-7): EAGVTQFPSHSVIEKGQTVTLRCDPISGHDNLYWYRRVMGKEIKFLLHFVKESKQDESGMPNNRFLAERTGGTYSTLKVQPAELEDSGVYFCASSPLGQGDYEQYFGPGTRLTVT.

The chain carries TRBV6-5 and TRBJ2-2, with D uncertain. Trimming removed 0 bases from V and 7 bases from J, with 6 bases in between. Looked up from germline, CDR1 is MNHEY and CDR2 is SVGAGI. This CDR3 has 13 residues. The CDR3 loop reads CASSYSQNGELFF. DNA for the CDR3: TGTGCCAGCAGTTACTCCCAGAACGGGGAGCTGTTTTTT.

The chain is built from TRBV4-2 and TRBJ1-5; D ambiguous. Trimming took 0 bases from V and 2 from J, leaving 8 bases between them. In germline, CDR1 is LGHNA, CDR2 YNFKEQ. This CDR3 spans 15 amino acids. The CDR3 DNA sequence: TGTGCCAGCAGCCAAGAACCAGGCGGCAATCAGCCCCAGCATTTT. This codes for CASSQEPGGNQPQHF.

J is TRBJ2-7 and V is TRBV7-2; 9 positions agree with TRBD2. The V and J ends lost 5 bases and 3 bases, in that order; junction bases with no gene match: 11. The V gene's germline CDR1 is SGHTA and CDR2 FQGNSA. CDR3 length equals 16 residues. DNA of the CDR3: TGTGCCAGCAGCCCCGGGGGTAGCGGGGGCCACTACGAGCAGTACTTC. This codes for CASSPGGSGGHYEQYF.

V is TRBV5-4 and J is TRBJ2-7; 7 nucleotides align to TRBD1. The J segment lost 4 bases and the V segment lost 4 bases, leaving 8 bases of the junction unmatched. The CDR3 is made up of 14 amino acids. Germline values: CDR1 SGHNT, CDR2 YYREEE (reference sequence). CDR3 protein: CASSPRGILYEQYF. The CDR3 region has the DNA TGTGCCAGCAGCCCCAGGGGGATTCTTTACGAGCAGTACTTC.

The V gene is TRBV7-6, the J gene TRBJ2-5, with D unclear. This CDR3 spans 13 amino acids. Trimming cost V 2 bases and J 2 bases, with 6 bases left between them. CDR1 and CDR2 (germline): SGHVS, FNYEAQ. The CDR3 sequence is CASSLLRQETQYF. CDR3 nucleotides: TGTGCCAGCAGCTTACTGCGGCAAGAGACCCAGTACTTC.